A selection of T cell receptor beta chains follows, all from one sample in a study of graft-versus-host responses after intestinal transplantation. These receptors have no identified antigens. The protocol was immunoSEQ multiplex PCR, while the TCRdb copy is restricted to in-frame clones and leaves out a portion. Of over 85,000 clones listed, around 93% are singletons. The specimen comprised unstimulated CD8+ T cells sorted from spleen or lymph node cells, sampled before intestinal transplant. Every receptor here comes from a human donor who received an intestinal transplant. The CDR3 runs from the conserved cysteine through the conserved F or W. D genes are given only for firm matches.

DNA: TGCGCCAGCAGCTTGGCGGGGAGCTCCTACGAGCAGTACTTC
CDR3: CASSLAGSSYEQYF
J: TRBJ2-7
D: -
V: TRBV5-1

DNA: TGTGCCAGCCGGGGGCTTCGAAATCAGCCCCAGCATTTT
CDR3: CASRGLRNQPQHF
J: TRBJ1-5
D: -
V: TRBV6-6

DNA: TGTGCCAGCAGTCAGAGGTCCGAGCAGTACTTC
CDR3: CASSQRSEQYF
J: TRBJ2-7
D: -
V: TRBV27

DNA: TGTGCCAGCAGCTTAGGTGCCAGCTCTGGAAACACCATATATTTT
CDR3: CASSLGASSGNTIYF
J: TRBJ1-3
D: -
V: TRBV13

DNA: TGTGCCAGCAGCTTAGCGCCTGGACAGGGGAACACCGGGGAGCTGTTTTTT
CDR3: CASSLAPGQGNTGELFF
J: TRBJ2-2
D: TRBD1
V: TRBV7-6

DNA: TGTGCCAGCAGCACGGCCCCCCTAGCGGGGGACAATGAGCAGTTCTTC
CDR3: CASSTAPLAGDNEQFF
J: TRBJ2-1
D: TRBD2
V: TRBV5-4

DNA: TGTGCCAGCAGCGTGGGACTAGCGGGAGAGGAGACCCAGTACTTC
CDR3: CASSVGLAGEETQYF
J: TRBJ2-5
D: TRBD2
V: TRBV7-9

DNA: TGTGCCAGCAGGGACCCGGGACTAGCGGGAGAGGACACAGATACGCAGTATTTT
CDR3: CASRDPGLAGEDTDTQYF
J: TRBJ2-3
D: TRBD2
V: TRBV2

DNA: TGTGCCAGTAGTAGAAGGGACGGCTCCGGGTCGCAGTTCTTC
CDR3: CASSRRDGSGSQFF
J: TRBJ2-1
D: -
V: TRBV19

DNA: TGCGCCAGCAGCCACAACCATCCAGGGAATGAGCAGTTCTTC
CDR3: CASSHNHPGNEQFF
J: TRBJ2-1
D: -
V: TRBV4-1

DNA: TGTGCCAGCAGCTTATACGGGGAACAGGATGGCTACACCTTC
CDR3: CASSLYGEQDGYTF
J: TRBJ1-2
D: -
V: TRBV7-8

DNA: TGTGCCTGGAGTGACGGGACTAGCGGGATCACAGATACGCAGTATTTT
CDR3: CAWSDGTSGITDTQYF
J: TRBJ2-3
D: TRBD2
V: TRBV30